These 25 T cell receptor beta chains were sequenced from one sample in a study of blood T cell repertoires in COVID-19. Using immunoSEQ multiplex PCR, the repertoire was profiled, and TCRdb retains in-frame clones only, with some absent. This table has more than 150,000 clones, approximately 80% appearing once. Sequencing was done on a sample of peripheral blood. The receptors shown here come from a human donor in a cohort sampled during active COVID-19.

The V gene is TRBV7-6, the J gene TRBJ2-7; TRBD1 aligns across 7 bases. V trimming: 5 bases; J trimming: 6 bases; junction bases outside the gene matches: 7. Germline-derived CDR1 and CDR2 are SGHVS and FNYEAQ. The CDR3 runs 13 residues. The CDR3 loop is CASSLEGGGEQYF. The CDR3 DNA is TGTGCCAGCAGCCTCGAAGGGGGCGGCGAGCAGTACTTC.

The V gene is TRBV11-2, the J gene TRBJ1-4; 10 nucleotides align to TRBD1. Germline CDR1 reads SGHAT; CDR2 reads FQNNGV. The CDR3 has 18 residues. V was clipped by 5 bases and J by 8 bases; unmatched bases: 17. The CDR3 DNA reads as TGTGCCAGCAGCACGGGACAGGGGTTCGGGGCAATCATCGAAAAACTGTTTTTT. Translating gives CASSTGQGFGAIIEKLFF. Full variable domain (rest looked up from reference TRBV11-2 and TRBJ1-4): EAGVAQSPRYKIIEKRQSVAFWCNPISGHATLYWYQQILGQGPKLLIQFQNNGVVDDSQLPKDRFSAERLKGVDSTLKIQPAKLEDSAVYLCASSTGQGFGAIIEKLFFGSGTQLSVL.

The genes are TRBV3-1 (or the pseudogene TRBV3-2) and TRBJ1-1, with TRBD1 as a possible D gene (5 bases). The CDR3 totals 15 residues. CDR1 is LGHDT, CDR2 YNNKEL, per germline (reference sequence). V dropped 1 base and J dropped 0 bases, with 9 bases sitting between them. The CDR3 DNA reads as TGTGCCAGCAGCCAAGTAGACAGAATGAACACTGAAGCTTTCTTT. It codes for CASSQVDRMNTEAFF.

The chain links TRBV5-8 to TRBJ1-5; D is uncertain. This CDR3 contains 16 residues. The germline CDR1 and CDR2 sequences are SGHTS and YDEGEE. Trimming took off 3 bases at V and 0 bases at J, with 13 bases between the two ends. The CDR3 DNA reads as TGTGCCAGCAGCTACTCCTTAGCTTATAGCAATCAGCCCCAGCATTTT. The encoded protein is CASSYSLAYSNQPQHF.

This clone was observed a single time. The chain has TRBV10-3 and TRBJ2-5, with 10 bases lining up with TRBD1. The V and J ends lost 0 bases and 5 bases, in that order; junction bases with no gene match: 3. Germline V CDR1 and CDR2: ENHRY, SYGVKD. The CDR3 is 15 residues long. The CDR3 sequence: CAISESGTGDETQYF. DNA for the CDR3: TGTGCCATCAGTGAGTCTGGGACAGGGGACGAGACCCAGTACTTC.

V and J are TRBV30 and TRBJ2-7, with D perhaps TRBD2 (6 bases). The CDR3 sequence is 12 residues long. Germline loops: CDR1 GTSNPN, CDR2 SVGIG (reference sequence). With 3 bases removed from V and 7 bases from J, the gap between germline ends came to 13 bases. As DNA, the CDR3 is TGTGCCTGGAGGGTCGGCCGGGGGGAGCAGTACTTC. This codes for CAWRVGRGEQYF.

The chain uses TRBV9 and TRBJ1-1, with TRBD1 as a possible D gene (5 bases). CDR1 SGDLS and CDR2 YYNGEE come from the germline V gene. The CDR3 spans 13 residues. Between the trimmed V and J ends, which lost 5 bases and 11 bases, there was a span of 19 bases. The DNA of the CDR3 is TGTGCCAGCAGTCTTGAGAACTACAGGCCTGCTTTCTTT. It specifies CASSLENYRPAFF.

The genes are TRBV19 and TRBJ1-1, with TRBD1 identical over 7 bases. Germline V gives CDR1 LNHDA, CDR2 SQIVND (reference sequence). The J segment lost 5 bases and the V segment lost 5 bases, leaving 5 bases of the junction unmatched. The CDR3 runs 13 residues. The CDR3 loop is CASSVDRRTEAFF. The CDR3, as DNA: TGTGCCAGTAGTGTGGACAGGCGGACTGAAGCTTTCTTT. Looking up the rest from reference TRBV19 and TRBJ1-1 gives the full variable domain: DGGITQSPKYLFRKEGQNVTLSCEQNLNHDAMYWYRQDPGQGLRLIYYSQIVNDFQKGDIAEGYSVSREKKESFPLTVTSAQKNPTAFYLCASSVDRRTEAFFGQGTRLTVV.

This sequence joins TRBV6-5 and TRBJ1-1, with D possibly being TRBD1 (5 bases). CDR3 length: 14 amino acids. Germline V CDR1 and CDR2: MNHEY, SVGAGI. With 4 bases removed from V and 7 bases from J, the gap between germline ends came to 16 bases. CDR3 region: CASSSSGNHFEAFF. CDR3 nucleotide sequence: TGTGCCAGCAGTTCTTCAGGGAATCATTTTGAAGCTTTCTTT.

Only a few counts were recorded for this clone. The rearrangement links TRBV9 to TRBJ1-1, with TRBD1 matching 7 bases. In germline, CDR1 is SGDLS, CDR2 YYNGEE. Trimming at V came to 3 bases and at J to 5 bases, leaving 7 bases not matched to a gene. The CDR3 has 14 residues. CDR3 sequence (DNA): TGTGCCAGCAGCGACCTGACAGGGCTTACTGAAGCTTTCTTT. It encodes CASSDLTGLTEAFF.

In this sample, this clone turned up a few times. The chain has TRBV4-1 and TRBJ1-1, with a tentative D call TRBD1 (6 bases). The germline gives CDR1 MGHRA, CDR2 YSYEKL. The CDR3 covers 14 residues. Trimming stripped 2 bases from V and 7 bases from J, with 14 bases between. CDR3 sequence reads: CASSQPGGLGEAFF. The CDR3 DNA reads as TGCGCCAGCAGCCAACCGGGGGGGCTTGGTGAAGCTTTCTTT.

The chain carries TRBV3-1 (or the pseudogene TRBV3-2) and TRBJ1-2, with D uncertain. Looked up from germline, CDR1 is LGHDT and CDR2 is YNNKEL (reference sequence). The CDR3 is 12 residues long. V lost 0 bases, J lost 8 bases, and 7 bases lay in between. The CDR3 protein is CASSQERVGYTF. CDR3 in DNA: TGTGCCAGCAGCCAAGAACGGGTAGGCTACACCTTC.

This clone turned up a few times. This chain links TRBV15 with TRBJ1-2; 7 nucleotides line up with TRBD1. This CDR3 has 15 residues. V trimming: 3 bases; J trimming: 7 bases; junction bases outside the gene matches: 11. The V gene's germline CDR1 is LNHNV and CDR2 YYDKDF (reference sequence). The CDR3: CATSSPGQARGGYTF. Here the CDR3 DNA reads TGTGCCACCAGCAGTCCAGGACAGGCCCGGGGTGGCTACACCTTC.

This chain links TRBV9 with TRBJ2-7, with D tentatively TRBD2 (6 bases). V was pared by 0 bases and J by 4 bases, with 14 bases between. In germline, CDR1 is SGDLS, CDR2 YYNGEE. This CDR3 spans 15 amino acids. The CDR3 region has the DNA TGTGCCAGCAGCGTAGACCGGGACTTACTATACGAGCAGTACTTC. Protein product: CASSVDRDLLYEQYF.

The chain carries TRBV4-1 and TRBJ2-5; the match to TRBD2 covers 9 bases. Germline V lookup: CDR1 MGHRA, CDR2 YSYEKL. The CDR3 is 15 amino acids. J lost 4 bases, V lost 0 bases, and 3 bases had no gene match. The DNA of the CDR3 is TGCGCCAGCAGCCAAGATGGGACTAGCTCAGAGACCCAGTACTTC. Encoded protein: CASSQDGTSSETQYF.

This chain uses TRBV29-1 with TRBJ1-1, with a possible D match to TRBD1 (6 bases). CDR3 length: 12 amino acids. In germline, CDR1 is SQVTM, CDR2 ANQGSEA. With 3 bases removed from V and 8 bases from J, the gap between germline ends came to 13 bases. The CDR3 sequence: CSVDAGGTEAFF. The CDR3, as DNA: TGCAGCGTTGACGCGGGAGGGACAGAAGCTTTCTTT.

This chain links TRBV6-5 with TRBJ2-3, with 7 nucleotides matching TRBD1. After removal of 2 bases from V and 1 base from J, the junction contained 0 bases not matched to a gene. Germline CDR1 and CDR2: MNHEY and SVGAGI. The CDR3 has 14 amino acids. Here the CDR3 reads CASSYGTGTDTQYF. The CDR3 DNA sequence: TGTGCCAGCAGTTACGGGACAGGCACAGATACGCAGTATTTT.

The V and J genes are TRBV6-5 and TRBJ1-4; D is perhaps TRBD1 (5 bases). The CDR3 consists of 12 residues. Trimming removed 6 bases from V and 4 bases from J, with 6 bases in between. Germline V gene data show CDR1 as MNHEY and CDR2 as SVGAGI. The DNA for the CDR3 is TGTGCCAGCAGAAGGGGTAATGAAAAACTGTTTTTT. It specifies CASRRGNEKLFF.

The chain employs TRBV6-5 and TRBJ2-2; D is possibly TRBD1 (5 bases). Trimming took 6 bases from V and 1 from J, leaving 12 bases between them. This CDR3 has 15 residues. CDR1 is MNHEY and CDR2 is SVGAGI in the germline V gene. CDR3 nucleotides: TGTGCCAGCAGAACGATGCAGGGGAACACCGGGGAGCTGTTTTTT. This sequence encodes CASRTMQGNTGELFF.

The chain employs TRBV7-6 and TRBJ1-3; D remains ambiguous. The ends were cut back, 2 bases at V and 0 bases at J, with 14 bases in the middle. Germline V gene lookup returns CDR1 SGHVS and CDR2 FNYEAQ. The length of the CDR3 is 17 residues. CDR3 nucleotides: TGTGCCAGCAGCTTAACCTTACTGCGGGGCTCTGGAAACACCATATATTTT. The encoded protein is CASSLTLLRGSGNTIYF.

The chain couples TRBV10-2 to TRBJ1-2; D gene unclear. This CDR3 comprises 12 residues. V gave up 4 bases and J gave up 7 bases, with 10 bases separating them. Germline V gene sequence: CDR1 WSHSY, CDR2 SAAADI. DNA for the CDR3: TGCGCCAGCAGTGTAAAGAACGGTGGCTACACCTTC. It translates to CASSVKNGGYTF.

The chain is built from TRBV15 and TRBJ1-4; 7 positions match TRBD1. V lost 0 bases to trimming and J lost 4 bases; unmatched junction nucleotides: 5. CDR3 size: 16 residues. Germline V gene lookup returns CDR1 LNHNV and CDR2 YYDKDF (reference sequence). The DNA for the CDR3 is TGTGCCACCAGCAGAGATCGGACAGGCCTTAATGAAAAACTGTTTTTT. Translating it yields CATSRDRTGLNEKLFF.

In its sample, this clone was seen a few times. The chain links TRBV3-1 (or the pseudogene TRBV3-2) to TRBJ1-6; no reliable D call. CDR1 and CDR2 (germline): LGHDT, YNNKEL (reference sequence). V was shortened by 1 base and J by 0 bases, with 10 bases between the two germline ends. CDR3 length: 17 amino acids. CDR3 DNA sequence: TGTGCCAGCAGCCAAGGGTCCAGAAGCTCCTATAATTCACCCCTCCACTTT. Translating gives CASSQGSRSSYNSPLHF.

The chain carries TRBV5-1 and TRBJ1-2; tentative D call: TRBD1 (5 bases). With 1 base removed from V and 13 bases from J, the gap between germline ends came to 17 bases. The CDR3 contains 13 residues. Per the germline V gene, CDR1 is SGHRS and CDR2 is YFSETQ. CDR3 nucleotides: TGCGCCAGCAGCTTGACAGGCCAACCTCCCTCCACCTTC. Protein: CASSLTGQPPSTF.

The count of this clone is one. The chain carries TRBV5-1 and TRBJ1-3, with 7 bases aligning to TRBD1. The CDR3 covers 16 residues. V lost 0 bases to trimming and J lost 1 base; unmatched junction nucleotides: 4. Germline V gene data show CDR1 as SGHRS and CDR2 as YFSETQ. The CDR3 coding sequence is TGCGCCAGCAGCTTGGCCGGGACAGTTTCTGGAAACACCATATATTTT. This translates into CASSLAGTVSGNTIYF.